The 7 T cell receptor beta chains given below trace back to one sample, sequenced in a study of neurological immune-mediated disorders. The time point here: technical triplicate 3. In TCRdb, the 5' RACE reads were re-called with MiXCR into one record per CDR3 protein. The sample shows approximately 28,000 distinct CDR3 sequences, about 17% of them seen only once. Sequenced material: CD4+ T cells from blood. The receptors derive from a female donor with HTLV-1-associated myelopathy (HAM/TSP).

This clonotype was recorded many times. The chain employs TRBV7-2 and TRBJ2-7, with D perhaps TRBD1 (5 bases). V shed 5 bases and J shed 1 base, with 12 bases lying between them. Germline V gene data show CDR1 as SGHTA and CDR2 as FQGNSA. There are 14 residues in the CDR3. The CDR3 is CASSVGHGSYEQYF. The DNA for the CDR3 is TGTGCCAGCAGCGTAGGACACGGTTCCTACGAGCAGTACTTC.

This clonotype was recorded at least ten times. The J gene is TRBJ1-1, the V gene TRBV24-1, with 9 nucleotides matching TRBD1. The CDR3 is made up of 15 amino acids. CDR1 and CDR2 from the germline V gene are KGHDR and SFDVKD. The V and J ends lost 3 bases and 5 bases, in that order; junction bases with no gene match: 6. The CDR3 coding sequence is TGTGCCACCAGTGATGGGGGACAGGGAAGAACTGAAGCTTTCTTT. It is translated as CATSDGGQGRTEAFF.

The chain employs TRBV18 and TRBJ2-1; tentative D call: TRBD1 (6 bases). The CDR3 sequence is 13 residues long. The ends were cut back, 5 bases at V and 5 bases at J, with 10 bases in the middle. From germline, CDR1 is KGHSH and CDR2 LQKENI. The CDR3 reads CASSSQGHNEQFF. The CDR3, as DNA: TGTGCCAGCTCAAGCCAGGGGCACAATGAGCAGTTCTTC.

This clonotype has at least ten counts. The chain couples TRBV20-1 to TRBJ2-7; TRBD2 matches 7 bases. This CDR3 contains 13 residues. Germline V gene lookup returns CDR1 DFQATT and CDR2 SNEGSKA (reference sequence). V lost 3 bases to trimming and J lost 3 bases; unmatched junction nucleotides: 5. Here the CDR3 reads CSASSGGLYEQYF. Here the CDR3 DNA reads TGCAGTGCTAGTTCGGGGGGTCTCTACGAGCAGTACTTC.

This clonotype has at least ten counts. The chain couples TRBV7-6 to TRBJ2-2, with 8 bases matching TRBD2. Germline V gene data show CDR1 as SGHVS and CDR2 as FNYEAQ. The CDR3 length is 16 residues. With V trimmed by 5 bases and J by 3 bases, 8 bases remained unmatched. The CDR3 spells CASSPTGGPDTGELFF. The CDR3, as DNA: TGTGCCAGCAGCCCGACGGGAGGGCCAGACACCGGGGAGCTGTTTTTT.

At least ten counts were recorded for this clonotype. The chain couples TRBV4-1 to TRBJ2-3, with D possibly matching TRBD2 (6 bases). Germline V gene sequence: CDR1 MGHRA, CDR2 YSYEKL. The V end lost 4 bases, the J end lost 0 bases, and 8 bases lay between the germline ends. The CDR3 spans 14 residues. CDR3 sequence: CASSRRESTDTQYF. The CDR3 bases are TGCGCCAGCAGCCGCCGGGAGAGCACAGATACGCAGTATTTT.

At least ten counts were recorded for this clonotype. V gene TRBV24-1 combines with J gene TRBJ2-1; D might be TRBD1 or TRBD2, each matching 5 bases. This CDR3 has 16 residues. Trimming removed 3 bases at V and 0 bases at J, with 11 bases between. From germline, CDR1 is KGHDR and CDR2 SFDVKD. The CDR3: CATSDTQGDSYNEQFF. DNA of the CDR3: TGTGCCACCAGTGATACCCAGGGAGACTCCTACAATGAGCAGTTCTTC.